The sample holds one count of the clone carrying this T cell receptor beta chain. This sample stems from a study of OX40 agonist ivuxolimab in advanced cancers. Autoimmune disease history or systemic immunosuppression led to patients being barred. Germline V gene lookup returns CDR1 SEHNR and CDR2 FQNEAQ (reference sequence). The CDR3 is 15 residues long. Trimming cost V 1 base and J 6 bases, with 12 bases left between them. Profiling relied on immunoSEQ multiplex PCR, and the TCRdb table lists in-frame clones only, not all of them. The sample has roughly 56,000 clones, around 86% seen once. V and J are TRBV7-9 and TRBJ2-2, with D tentatively TRBD1 or TRBD2 (5 bases each). This material consisted of CD4+ or CD8+ T cells sorted from blood, taken in a trial of the OX40 agonist ivuxolimab. This clonotype was sampled from an adult with an advanced solid tumor such as melanoma, head and neck, liver or kidney cancer. The CDR3 nucleotides read TGTGCCAGCAGCTTAGGGCAGGGAGCGGCCGGGGAGCTGTTTTTT. This encodes CASSLGQGAAGELFF. Looking up the rest from reference TRBV7-9 and TRBJ2-2 gives the full variable domain: DTGVSQNPRHKITKRGQNVTFRCDPISEHNRLYWYRQTLGQGPEFLTYFQNEAQLEKSRLLSDRFSAERPKGSFSTLEIQRTEQGDSAMYLCASSLGQGAAGELFFGEGSRLTVL.